Sequencing of this TCR beta chain was carried out in a study of vaccination and CD4 T cells after COVID-19. Oncomine TCR Beta short-read sequencing was applied to DNA from cultured CD4+ T cells. MiXCR was run by TCRdb on the PCR reads, yielding one entry per CDR3 protein. The repertoire holds roughly 17,000 distinct CDR3 sequences, with roughly 30% as singletons. The treatment denotes: roughly 11-day PBMC culture with coronavirus spike peptide pools or control peptides (ViraFEST assay). Germline assignment: CDR1 MNHNS and CDR2 SASEGT. V was cut by 8 bases and J by 2 bases, with 13 bases left in between. The CDR3 covers 14 residues. Concerning this clonotype: Its antigen remains unknown.

This chain links TRBV6-1 with TRBJ1-5; D possibly corresponds to TRBD1 (5 bases). The clonotype originates from a human donor with COVID-19. Specimen: cultured CD4+ T cells from blood. CDR3 in amino acids: CASGTGLGNQPQHF. As DNA, the CDR3 is TGTGCCAGCGGTACAGGACTCGGCAATCAGCCCCAGCATTTT.